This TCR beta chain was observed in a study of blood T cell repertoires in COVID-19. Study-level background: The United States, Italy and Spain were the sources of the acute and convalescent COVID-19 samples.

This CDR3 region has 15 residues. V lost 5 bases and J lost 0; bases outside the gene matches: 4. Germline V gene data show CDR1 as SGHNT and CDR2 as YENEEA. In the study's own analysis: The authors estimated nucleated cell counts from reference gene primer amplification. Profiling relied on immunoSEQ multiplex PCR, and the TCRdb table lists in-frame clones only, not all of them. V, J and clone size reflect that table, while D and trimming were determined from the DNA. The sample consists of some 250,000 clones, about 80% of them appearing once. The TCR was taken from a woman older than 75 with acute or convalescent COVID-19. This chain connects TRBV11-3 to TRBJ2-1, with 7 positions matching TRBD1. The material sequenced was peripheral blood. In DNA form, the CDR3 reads TGTGCCAGCAGCATCGGACAGGCCTCCTACAATGAGCAGTTCTTC. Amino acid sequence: CASSIGQASYNEQFF.